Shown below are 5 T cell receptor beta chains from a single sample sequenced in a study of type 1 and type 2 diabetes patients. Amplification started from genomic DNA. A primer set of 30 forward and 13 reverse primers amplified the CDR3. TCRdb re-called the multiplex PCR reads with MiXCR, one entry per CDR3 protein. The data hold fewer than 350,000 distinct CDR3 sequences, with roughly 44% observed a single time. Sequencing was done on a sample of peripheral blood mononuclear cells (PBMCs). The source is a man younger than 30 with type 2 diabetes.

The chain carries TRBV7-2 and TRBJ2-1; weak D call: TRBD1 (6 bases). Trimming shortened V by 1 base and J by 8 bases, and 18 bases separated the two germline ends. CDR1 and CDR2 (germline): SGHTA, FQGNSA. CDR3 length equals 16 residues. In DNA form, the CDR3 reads TGTGCCAGCAGCTTAGGGGCCTCAGGGGAGCGCGATGAGCAGTTCTTC. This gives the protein CASSLGASGERDEQFF.

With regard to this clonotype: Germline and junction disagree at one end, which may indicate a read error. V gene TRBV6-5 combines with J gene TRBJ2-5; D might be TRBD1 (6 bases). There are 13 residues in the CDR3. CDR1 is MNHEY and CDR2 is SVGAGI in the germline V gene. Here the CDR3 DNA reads TGCGCCAGCAGTGATCAGGGGAGAGAGACCCAGTACTTC. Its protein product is CASSDQGRETQYF.

The CDR3 sequence: CASSTGSQETQYF. In DNA, the CDR3 is TGTGCCAGTAGCACCGGGTCGCAAGAGACCCAGTACTTC. The rearrangement uses TRBV19 and TRBJ2-5; D not resolved. The CDR3 spans 13 residues. Germline lookup yields CDR1 LNHDA and CDR2 SQIVND (reference sequence). Trimming stripped 6 bases from V and 2 bases from J, with 10 bases between.

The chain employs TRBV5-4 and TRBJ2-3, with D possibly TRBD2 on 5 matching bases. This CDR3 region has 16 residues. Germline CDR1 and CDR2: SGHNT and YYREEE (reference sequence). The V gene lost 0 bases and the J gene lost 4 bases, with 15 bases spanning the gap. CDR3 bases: TGTGCCAGCAGCTTGGATGTGGAGACTACTCCAGATACGCAGTATTTT. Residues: CASSLDVETTPDTQYF. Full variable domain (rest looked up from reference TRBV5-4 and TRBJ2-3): ETGVTQSPTHLIKTRGQQVTLRCSSQSGHNTVSWYQQALGQGPQFIFQYYREEENGRGNFPPRFSGLQFPNYSSELNVNALELDDSALYLCASSLDVETTPDTQYFGPGTRLTVL.

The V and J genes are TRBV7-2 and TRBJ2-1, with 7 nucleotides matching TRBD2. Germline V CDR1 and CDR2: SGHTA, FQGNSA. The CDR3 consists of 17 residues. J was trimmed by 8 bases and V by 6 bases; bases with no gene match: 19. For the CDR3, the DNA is TGTGCCAGCAGGATAGGCAGAACGGGGGGAAACCTGGATGAGCAGTTCTTC. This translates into CASRIGRTGGNLDEQFF. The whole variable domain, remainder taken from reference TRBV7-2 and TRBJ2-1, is GAGVSQSPSNKVTEKGKDVELRCDPISGHTALYWYRQSLGQGLEFLIYFQGNSAPDKSGLPSDRFSAERTGGSVSTLTIQRTQQEDSAVYLCASRIGRTGGNLDEQFFGPGTRLTVL.